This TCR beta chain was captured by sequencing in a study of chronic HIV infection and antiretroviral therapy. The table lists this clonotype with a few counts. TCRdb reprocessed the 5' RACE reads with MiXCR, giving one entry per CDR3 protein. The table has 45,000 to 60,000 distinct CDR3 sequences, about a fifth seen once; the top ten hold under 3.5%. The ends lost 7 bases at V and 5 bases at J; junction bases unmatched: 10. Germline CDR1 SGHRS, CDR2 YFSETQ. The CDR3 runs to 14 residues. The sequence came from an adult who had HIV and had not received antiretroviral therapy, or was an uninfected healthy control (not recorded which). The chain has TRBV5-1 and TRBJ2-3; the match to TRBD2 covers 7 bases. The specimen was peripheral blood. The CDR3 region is CASSRGGRGDTQYF. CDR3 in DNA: TGCGCCAGCTCCCGGGGCGGGAGAGGAGATACGCAGTATTTT.